The 15 T cell receptor beta chains presented below share a single source sample, sequenced in a study of shared clonotypes between healthy human individuals. Sequenced by immunoSEQ multiplex PCR; TCRdb stores in-frame clones only, minus some. The table records hundreds of thousands of clones, around three quarters of them present only once. Source material: memory CD4+ T cells sorted from blood. Subset meaning: CD45RA-negative fraction. The receptor set was obtained from a young woman in good health.

The chain links TRBV28 to TRBJ1-5, with a possible D match to TRBD1 (6 bases). V lost 5 bases, J lost 2 bases, and 13 bases lay in between. This CDR3 region has 15 residues. Germline assignment: CDR1 MDHEN and CDR2 SYDVKM. The chain's CDR3 is CASSARGGGNQPQHF. The CDR3 nucleotides read TGTGCCAGCAGTGCCAGGGGAGGAGGCAATCAGCCCCAGCATTTT.

The genes are TRBV9 and TRBJ2-3; D unclear. This CDR3 is 15 amino acids long. Germline CDR1 and CDR2: SGDLS and YYNGEE. The ends were cut back, 3 bases at V and 2 bases at J, with 13 bases in the middle. The CDR3 bases are TGTGCCAGCAGCGAGGGTCCCTCCCCCACAGATACGCAGTATTTT. It codes for CASSEGPSPTDTQYF. The whole variable domain, remainder taken from reference TRBV9 and TRBJ2-3, is DSGVTQTPKHLITATGQRVTLRCSPRSGDLSVYWYQQSLDQGLQFLIQYYNGEERAKGNILERFSAQQFPDLHSELNLSSLELGDSALYFCASSEGPSPTDTQYFGPGTRLTVL.

This clone was detected a few times. This sample includes further DNA sequences coding for the same CDR3. This sequence joins TRBV2 and TRBJ2-5; the D gene is possibly TRBD2 (6 bases). The germline V gene has CDR1 SNHLY and CDR2 FYNNEI. Trimming took 7 bases from V and 0 from J, leaving 9 bases between them. The CDR3 is 13 residues long. The CDR3 sequence: CASIREDQETQYF. The CDR3, as DNA: TGTGCCAGCATAAGGGAGGACCAAGAGACCCAGTACTTC.

The chain joins TRBV5-5 to TRBJ2-1; the D is unclear. The germline V gene has CDR1 SGHKS and CDR2 YYEKEE (reference sequence). The CDR3 covers 10 residues. Deletions cut 6 bases from V and 6 bases from J, with 4 bases between. This chain's CDR3 is CASTGNEQFF. The CDR3 DNA reads as TGTGCCAGCACGGGCAATGAGCAGTTCTTC.

V and J are TRBV27 and TRBJ2-2; possibly TRBD2 for D (6 bases). Looked up from germline, CDR1 is MNHEY and CDR2 is SMNVEV (reference sequence). The CDR3 has 14 residues. Trimming cost V 8 bases and J 4 bases, with 14 bases left between them. CDR3 sequence (DNA): TGTGCCAGCTTGCCCGGGAGTGGCACCGGGGAGCTGTTTTTT. Amino acid sequence: CASLPGSGTGELFF.

The rearrangement links TRBV29-1 to TRBJ1-1; the match to TRBD1 covers 10 bases. CDR3 length: 13 residues. V lost 3 bases to trimming and J lost 6 bases; unmatched junction nucleotides: 4. Germline lookup yields CDR1 SQVTM and CDR2 ANQGSEA. The CDR3 spells CSVEGQGIPEAFF. The DNA for the CDR3 is TGCAGCGTTGAGGGACAGGGGATTCCTGAAGCTTTCTTT.

V and J are TRBV7-9 and TRBJ2-3; D may correspond to TRBD1 or TRBD2 (5 bases each). Germline-derived CDR1 and CDR2 are SEHNR and FQNEAQ (reference sequence). V gave up 2 bases and J gave up 5 bases, with 20 bases separating them. The CDR3 loop spans 17 amino acids. The CDR3 DNA is TGTGCCAGCAGCTTATCCCCTTGGGGGTCCGTCGGAGATACGCAGTATTTT. Protein product: CASSLSPWGSVGDTQYF.

The V and J genes are TRBV19 and TRBJ2-3; 10 bases fit TRBD2. CDR1 and CDR2 (germline): LNHDA, SQIVND (reference sequence). Trimming at V came to 8 bases and at J to 5 bases, leaving 13 bases not matched to a gene. CDR3 length equals 16 residues. The CDR3 coding sequence is TGTGCCAGTGGGGGGCGGCTAGCGGGAGTTGGAGATACGCAGTATTTT. Protein product: CASGGRLAGVGDTQYF.

A remark on this clone: This same CDR3 is encoded by further DNA sequences in the sample. The chain's CDR3 is CASSLQGGNTGELFF. CDR3 DNA sequence: TGCGCCAGCAGCTTACAGGGAGGAAACACCGGGGAGCTGTTTTTT. The gene calls are TRBV5-1 and TRBJ2-2, with D perhaps matching TRBD1 or TRBD2 (6 bases each). The CDR3 loop spans 15 amino acids. V dropped 2 bases and J dropped 2 bases, with 10 bases sitting between them. The germline CDR1 and CDR2 sequences are SGHRS and YFSETQ.

V and J are TRBV28 and TRBJ2-7, with 10 bases that match TRBD2. The CDR3 has 16 amino acids. The J segment lost 7 bases and the V segment lost 6 bases, leaving 15 bases of the junction unmatched. Germline CDR1 and CDR2: MDHEN and SYDVKM. CDR3 DNA: TGTGCCAGCAGCTTAGCGGGAGGAGGGGTTCTCTTGGAGCAGTACTTC. The encoded protein is CASSLAGGGVLLEQYF.

This chain links TRBV29-1 with TRBJ2-3; maybe TRBD1 (5 bases). This CDR3 is 14 amino acids long. The germline CDR1 and CDR2 sequences are SQVTM and ANQGSEA. V was clipped by 5 bases and J by 0 bases, with 12 bases between them. The CDR3 region is CSVSDSYSTDTQYF. For the CDR3, the DNA is TGCAGCGTTTCAGACAGTTACAGCACAGATACGCAGTATTTT.

This clone occurred a few times. At the DNA level, this CDR3 is encoded by other sequences in the same sample as well. This chain links TRBV2 with TRBJ2-1; 8 bases line up with TRBD2. Germline trimming cut 7 bases from V and 0 bases from J; bases unmatched to any gene: 5. Germline V gene lookup returns CDR1 SNHLY and CDR2 FYNNEI. The CDR3 extends over 15 amino acids. The CDR3 loop is CASTLSGSSYNEQFF. CDR3 in DNA: TGTGCCAGCACCCTCAGCGGGAGCTCCTACAATGAGCAGTTCTTC.

The rearrangement joins TRBV2 to TRBJ2-5, with 10 bases that match TRBD1. Germline CDR1 is SNHLY and CDR2 is FYNNEI. This CDR3 is 14 amino acids long. The V segment lost 9 bases and the J segment 0 bases; nucleotides outside the gene matches: 4. In DNA, the CDR3 is TGTGCCAGTTCGGGACAGGGGAACCAAGAGACCCAGTACTTC. Its protein is CASSGQGNQETQYF.

This clone was seen a single time. V is TRBV6-4 and J is TRBJ2-2; D might be TRBD1 (5 bases). Germline V lookup: CDR1 MRHNA, CDR2 SNTAGT. The CDR3 spans 14 residues. Trimming cost V 6 bases and J 2 bases, with 10 bases left between them. CDR3 in DNA: TGTGCCAGCAGGGTGGGGCAAAACACCGGGGAGCTGTTTTTT. Translated: CASRVGQNTGELFF.

This clone was detected only a few times. The chain links TRBV20-1 to TRBJ2-3; possibly TRBD1 for D (5 bases). With 1 base removed from V and 8 bases from J, the gap between germline ends came to 7 bases. Germline CDR1 and CDR2: DFQATT and SNEGSKA (reference sequence). The CDR3 is 11 residues long. Here the CDR3 reads CSARAQGTQYF. CDR3 nucleotide sequence: TGCAGTGCTAGAGCGCAGGGTACGCAGTATTTT.